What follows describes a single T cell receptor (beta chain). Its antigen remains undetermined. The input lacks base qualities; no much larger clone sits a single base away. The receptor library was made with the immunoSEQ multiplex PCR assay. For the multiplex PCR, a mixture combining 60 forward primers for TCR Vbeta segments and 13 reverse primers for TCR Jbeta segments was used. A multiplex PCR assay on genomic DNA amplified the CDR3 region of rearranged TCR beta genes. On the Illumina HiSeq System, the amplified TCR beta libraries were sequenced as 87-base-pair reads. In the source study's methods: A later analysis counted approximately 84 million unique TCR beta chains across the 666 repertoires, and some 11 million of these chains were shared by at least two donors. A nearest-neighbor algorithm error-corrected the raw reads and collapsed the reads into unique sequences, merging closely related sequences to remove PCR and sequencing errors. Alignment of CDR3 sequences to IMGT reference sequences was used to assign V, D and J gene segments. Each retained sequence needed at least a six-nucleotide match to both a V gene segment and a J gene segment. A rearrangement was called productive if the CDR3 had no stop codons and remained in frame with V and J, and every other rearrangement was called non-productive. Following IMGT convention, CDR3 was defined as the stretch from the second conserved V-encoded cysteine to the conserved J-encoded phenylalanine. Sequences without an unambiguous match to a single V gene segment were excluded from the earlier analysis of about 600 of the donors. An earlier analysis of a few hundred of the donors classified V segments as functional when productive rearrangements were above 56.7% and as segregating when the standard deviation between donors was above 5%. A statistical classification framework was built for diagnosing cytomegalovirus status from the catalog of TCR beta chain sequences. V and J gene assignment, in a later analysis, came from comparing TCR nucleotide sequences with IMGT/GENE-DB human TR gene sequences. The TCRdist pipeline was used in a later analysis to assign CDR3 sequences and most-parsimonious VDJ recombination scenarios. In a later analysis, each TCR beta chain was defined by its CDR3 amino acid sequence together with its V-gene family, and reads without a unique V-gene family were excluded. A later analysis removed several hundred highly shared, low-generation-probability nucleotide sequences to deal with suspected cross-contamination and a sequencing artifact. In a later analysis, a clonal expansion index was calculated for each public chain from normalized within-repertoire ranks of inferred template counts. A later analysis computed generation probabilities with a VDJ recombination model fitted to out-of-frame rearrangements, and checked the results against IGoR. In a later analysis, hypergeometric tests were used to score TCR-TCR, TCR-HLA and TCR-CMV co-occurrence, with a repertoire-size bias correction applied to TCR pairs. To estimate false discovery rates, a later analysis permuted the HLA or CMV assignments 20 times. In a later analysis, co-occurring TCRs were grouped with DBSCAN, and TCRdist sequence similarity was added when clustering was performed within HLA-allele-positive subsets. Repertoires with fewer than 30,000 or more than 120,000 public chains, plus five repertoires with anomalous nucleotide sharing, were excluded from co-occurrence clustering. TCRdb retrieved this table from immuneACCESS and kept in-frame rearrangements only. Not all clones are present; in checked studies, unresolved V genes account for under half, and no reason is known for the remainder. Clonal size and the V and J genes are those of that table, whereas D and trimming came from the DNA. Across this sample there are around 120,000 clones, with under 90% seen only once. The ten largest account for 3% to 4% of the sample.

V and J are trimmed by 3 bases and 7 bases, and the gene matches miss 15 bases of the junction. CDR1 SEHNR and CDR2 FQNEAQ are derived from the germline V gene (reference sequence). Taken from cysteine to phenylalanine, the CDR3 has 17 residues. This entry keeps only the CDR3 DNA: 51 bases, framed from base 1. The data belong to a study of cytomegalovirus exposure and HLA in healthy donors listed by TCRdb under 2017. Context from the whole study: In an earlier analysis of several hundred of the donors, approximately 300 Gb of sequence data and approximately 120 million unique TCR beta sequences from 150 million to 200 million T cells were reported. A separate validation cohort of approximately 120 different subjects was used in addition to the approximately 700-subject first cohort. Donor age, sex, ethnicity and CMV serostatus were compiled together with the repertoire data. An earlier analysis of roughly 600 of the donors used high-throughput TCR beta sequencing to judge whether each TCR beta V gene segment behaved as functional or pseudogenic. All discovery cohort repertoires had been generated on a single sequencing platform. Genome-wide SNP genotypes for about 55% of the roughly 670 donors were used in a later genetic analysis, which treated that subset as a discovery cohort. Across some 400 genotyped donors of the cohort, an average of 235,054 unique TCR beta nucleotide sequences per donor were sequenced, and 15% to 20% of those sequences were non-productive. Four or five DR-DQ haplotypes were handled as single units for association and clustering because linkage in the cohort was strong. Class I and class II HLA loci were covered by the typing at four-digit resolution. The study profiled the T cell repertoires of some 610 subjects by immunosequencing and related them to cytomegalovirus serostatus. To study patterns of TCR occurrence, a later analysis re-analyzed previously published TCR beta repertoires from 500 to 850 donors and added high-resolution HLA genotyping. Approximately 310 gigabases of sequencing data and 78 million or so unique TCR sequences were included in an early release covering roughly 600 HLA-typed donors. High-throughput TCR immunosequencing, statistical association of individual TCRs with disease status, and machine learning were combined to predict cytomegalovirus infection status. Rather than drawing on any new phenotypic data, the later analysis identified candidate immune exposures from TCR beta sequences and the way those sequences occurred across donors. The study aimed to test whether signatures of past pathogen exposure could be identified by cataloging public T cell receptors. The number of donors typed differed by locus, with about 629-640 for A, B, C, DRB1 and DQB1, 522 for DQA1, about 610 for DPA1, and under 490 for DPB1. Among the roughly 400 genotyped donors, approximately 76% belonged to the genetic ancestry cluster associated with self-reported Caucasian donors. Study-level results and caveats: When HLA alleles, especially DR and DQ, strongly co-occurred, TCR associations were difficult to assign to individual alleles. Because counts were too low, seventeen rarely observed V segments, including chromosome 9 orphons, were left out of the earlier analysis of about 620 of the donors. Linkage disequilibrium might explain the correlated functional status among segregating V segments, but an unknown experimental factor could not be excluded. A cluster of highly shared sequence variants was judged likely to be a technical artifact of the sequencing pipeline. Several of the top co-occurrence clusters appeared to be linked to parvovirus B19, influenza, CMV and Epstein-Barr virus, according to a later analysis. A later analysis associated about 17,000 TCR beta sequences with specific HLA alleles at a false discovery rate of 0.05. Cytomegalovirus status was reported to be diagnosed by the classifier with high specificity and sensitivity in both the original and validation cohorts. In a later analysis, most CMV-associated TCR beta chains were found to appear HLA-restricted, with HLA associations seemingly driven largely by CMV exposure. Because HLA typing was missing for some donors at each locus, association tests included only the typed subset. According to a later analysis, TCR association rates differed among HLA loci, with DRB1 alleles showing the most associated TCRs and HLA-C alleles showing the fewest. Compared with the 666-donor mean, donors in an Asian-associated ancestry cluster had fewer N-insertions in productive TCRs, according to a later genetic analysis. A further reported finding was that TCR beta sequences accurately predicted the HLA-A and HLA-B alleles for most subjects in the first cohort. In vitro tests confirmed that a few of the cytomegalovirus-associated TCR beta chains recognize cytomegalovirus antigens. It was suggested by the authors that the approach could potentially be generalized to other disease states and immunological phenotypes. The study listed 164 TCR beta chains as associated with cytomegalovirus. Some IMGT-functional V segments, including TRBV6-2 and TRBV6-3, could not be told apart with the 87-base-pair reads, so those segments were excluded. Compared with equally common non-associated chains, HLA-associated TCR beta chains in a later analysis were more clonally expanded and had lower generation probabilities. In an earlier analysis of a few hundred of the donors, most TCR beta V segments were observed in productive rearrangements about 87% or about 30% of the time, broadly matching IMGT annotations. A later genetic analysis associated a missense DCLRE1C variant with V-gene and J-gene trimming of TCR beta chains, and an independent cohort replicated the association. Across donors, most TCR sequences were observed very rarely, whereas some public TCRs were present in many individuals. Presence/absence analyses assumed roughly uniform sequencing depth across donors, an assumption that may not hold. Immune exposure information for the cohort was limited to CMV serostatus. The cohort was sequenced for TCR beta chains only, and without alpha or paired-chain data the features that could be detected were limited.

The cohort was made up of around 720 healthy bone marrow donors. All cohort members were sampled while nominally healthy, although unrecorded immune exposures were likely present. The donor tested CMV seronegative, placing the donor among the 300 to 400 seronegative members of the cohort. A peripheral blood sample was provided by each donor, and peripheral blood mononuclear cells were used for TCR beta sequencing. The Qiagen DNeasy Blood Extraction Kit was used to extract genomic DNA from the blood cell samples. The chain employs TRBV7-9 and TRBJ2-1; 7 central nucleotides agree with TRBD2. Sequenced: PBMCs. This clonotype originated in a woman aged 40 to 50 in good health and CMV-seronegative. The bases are TGTGCCAGCAGCTTGGGGCAGACGAGAGGGGAGGGTAATGAGCAGTTCTTC. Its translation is CASSLGQTRGEGNEQFF.